The T cell receptor (beta chain) under discussion was sequenced for a study of blood T cell repertoires in COVID-19 (dated by TCRdb to between 2020 and 2021). About the study as a whole: Samples covering the acute and convalescent phases of COVID-19 were provided by collaborators in the United States, Italy and Spain. The material from the prospective study consisted of cDNA or gDNA derived from T cells, B-cell-depleted T cells, or PBMCs. A freely available public database, intended as a resource for researchers studying the immune response to SARS-CoV-2, is where the repertoires were released. Samples were obtained from the ongoing ImmuneRACE study (first 160 participants) and from 1,254 subjects provided by 6 global collaborators. Nearly every sample came with metadata listing a de-identified subject ID, COVID-19 status, age in years and sex. Where available, HLA class I and class II types were obtained from metadata supplied by the sample provider rather than from assay-based typing. Deeply sampled blood TCRbeta repertoires from subjects exposed to, actively infected with, or recovered from COVID-19 were included in the dataset.

Turning to this clone: Its antigen target is currently unknown. No much larger clonotype is one base removed from it; base qualities were not supplied.

The full study reports these points: The amount of clinical and demographic metadata varied by source and participant and was provided uncurated.

TCRbeta CDR3 regions were amplified from genomic DNA using the immunoSEQ Assay, a bias-controlled multiplex PCR. The paper's data handling went like this. The number of nucleated cells in each sample was estimated by amplification of reference gene primers within the assay. Sequence reads were collapsed and filtered to measure the absolute abundance of every unique TCRbeta CDR3 rearrangement. For each sample, productive Simpson clonality was calculated as the square root of Simpson's diversity index across productive rearrangements. The clones in this table, taken by TCRdb from immuneACCESS, are in-frame only. Not every clone is retained; where verified, under half of the shortfall comes from an unresolved V gene, and the cause of the rest is unknown. V and J calls and clone size are given by that table; D and trimming were obtained from the DNA. The sample includes 300,000 to 400,000 clones, with approximately 85% observed a single time. Around 7.8% of the sample rests with the top ten.

Each collaborating institution followed its own protocols to collect whole blood in K2EDTA tubes. For TCRbeta analysis, collaborator samples were shipped as frozen whole blood, as isolated PBMCs, or as DNA extracted from either sample type. The CDR1 and CDR2 encoded by the germline V gene are MNHNS and SASEGT. The CDR3, from cysteine to phenylalanine, totals 18 residues. This entry keeps only the CDR3 DNA: 54 bases, framed from base 1. Trimming takes 4 bases off V and 2 bases off J; junction bases not matched to a gene: 15. The sequence was obtained from a human donor in a cohort sampled during active COVID-19. This receptor chain uses TRBV6-1 and TRBJ1-1; 8 bases in the junction line up with TRBD1. Sequencing was done on a sample of peripheral blood. The CDR3 in this case is CASSAKGLTTGANTEAFF. Read as DNA, the sequence is TGTGCCAGCAGTGCTAAGGGTCTTACGACAGGGGCCAACACTGAAGCTTTCTTT.